This TCR beta chain derives from a study of blood T cells in healthy people across ages. Overall study: There was about one barcoded beta molecule captured by template switching per two T cells.

In the case of this clonotype: The target antigen is unknown.

Study conclusions and caveats: Aged donors had fewer naive CD4+ cells and lower diversity than long-lived donors.

This CDR3 spans 15 amino acids. The V gene's germline CDR1 is SEHNR and CDR2 FQNEAQ (reference sequence). The ends were cut back, 2 bases at V and 8 bases at J, with 18 bases in the middle. The authors ran a second PCR of roughly 7 to 11 cycles using a sample-barcoded 5' primer and a J-beta primer mix. MiXCR, applied by TCRdb to the 5' RACE reads, yields one record per CDR3 protein. Of 760,000 or so distinct CDR3 sequences listed, roughly 25% are singletons. The sample was also reused in another study, on T cells of mothers and their children. According to that study: It was observed that no persistent microchimeric T cell clones could be detected.

Source material: blood. This rearrangement joins TRBV7-9 to TRBJ1-2; D is unresolved. This TCR was recovered from a boy between 10 and 17 years old in good health. The chain's CDR3 is CASSLPSGSARGYTF. The CDR3 bases are TGTGCCAGCAGCTTACCGAGCGGGTCAGCTAGAGGCTACACCTTC.